One and the same sample provided the 18 T cell receptor beta chains below, sequenced in a study of early T cells in non-severe SARS-CoV-2 infection. TCRdb passed the 5' RACE reads through MiXCR, listing each CDR3 protein once. This table has about 64,000 distinct CDR3 sequences, over 9% appearing once. The source was whole blood, collected at baseline. The origin of the receptors is an adult who was a healthcare worker with PCR-confirmed SARS-CoV-2 infection or an uninfected control (not recorded which).

The rearrangement joins TRBV10-3 to TRBJ2-1; no clear D. V was clipped by 2 bases and J by 9 bases, with 11 bases between them. Germline V lookup: CDR1 ENHRY, CDR2 SYGVKD. CDR3 length equals 13 residues. CDR3 sequence reads: CAISEGPNGEQFF. DNA of the CDR3: TGTGCCATCAGTGAGGGCCCCAACGGTGAGCAGTTCTTC.

This sequence joins TRBV19 and TRBJ1-2; D is perhaps TRBD1 (5 bases). The CDR3 is 15 amino acids. Germline V gene sequence: CDR1 LNHDA, CDR2 SQIVND (reference sequence). V was trimmed by 3 bases and J by 4 bases, leaving 15 bases between them. CDR3 amino acids: CASSMGTGRGYGYTF. Written as DNA, the CDR3 is TGTGCCAGTAGTATGGGGACGGGAAGGGGCTATGGCTACACCTTC.

The V gene is TRBV18, the J gene TRBJ2-3; D may correspond to TRBD1 or TRBD2 (6 bases each). CDR3 size: 15 residues. Trimming removed 0 bases at V and 6 bases at J, with 13 bases between. The germline V gene has CDR1 KGHSH and CDR2 LQKENI. The CDR3 coding sequence is TGTGCCAGCTCACCACCGGGGGGCCTTATGGATACGCAGTATTTT. Translated: CASSPPGGLMDTQYF.

This clonotype was picked up many times. This chain uses TRBV7-9 with TRBJ1-1; 10 nucleotides match TRBD1. With V trimmed by 1 base and J by 5 bases, 7 bases remained unmatched. This CDR3 has 16 amino acids. Germline V gene data show CDR1 as SEHNR and CDR2 as FQNEAQ (reference sequence). The CDR3 coding sequence is TGTGCCAGCAGCTTAGGGTTCTGGGACAGGGGTACTGAAGCTTTCTTT. This codes for CASSLGFWDRGTEAFF.

At least ten counts were recorded for this clonotype. J is TRBJ2-2 and V is TRBV12-3 or TRBV12-4, with 8 nucleotides matching TRBD2. V lost 3 bases and J lost 7; bases outside the gene matches: 10. The CDR3 length is 16 residues. Here the CDR3 reads CASSFRGAGAVGELFF. The DNA for the CDR3 is TGTGCCAGCAGTTTCAGAGGAGCGGGGGCGGTCGGGGAGCTGTTTTTT.

The chain carries TRBV6-1 and TRBJ2-3; 9 bases are a match to TRBD2. CDR1 is MNHNS and CDR2 is SASEGT in the germline V gene. V was clipped by 1 base and J by 1 base; unmatched bases: 0. CDR3 length equals 15 residues. The CDR3 DNA sequence: TGTGCCAGCAGTGAAGTAGCGGGGGGCACAGATACGCAGTATTTT. It yields the protein CASSEVAGGTDTQYF.

This clonotype was seen at least ten times. The rearrangement uses TRBV2 and TRBJ1-6, with D unclear. Trimming pared 6 bases from V and 9 bases from J, leaving 15 bases between. The germline V gene has CDR1 SNHLY and CDR2 FYNNEI. The CDR3 has 14 amino acids. The CDR3 is CASRQQATGSPLHF. Here the CDR3 DNA reads TGTGCCAGCAGGCAGCAGGCGACGGGTTCACCCCTCCACTTT.

This sequence joins TRBV9 and TRBJ1-2; D perhaps matches TRBD1 (5 bases). Germline-derived CDR1 and CDR2 are SGDLS and YYNGEE. V dropped 3 bases and J dropped 6 bases, with 15 bases sitting between them. CDR3 length equals 14 residues. The CDR3 sequence: CASSAWDRQNGYTF. The CDR3 DNA reads as TGTGCCAGCAGCGCCTGGGACCGTCAGAATGGCTACACCTTC.

In its sample, this clonotype was seen a few times. The chain joins TRBV5-4 to TRBJ2-5; the D is unclear. This CDR3 contains 14 residues. Germline-derived CDR1 and CDR2 are SGHNT and YYREEE (reference sequence). Trimming took 3 bases from V and 5 from J, leaving 14 bases between them. The DNA for the CDR3 is TGTGCCAGCAGCTCCTTCCGGGCGCCGGAGACCCAGTACTTC. The encoded protein is CASSSFRAPETQYF.

This clonotype has more than one count but fewer than ten. The chain couples TRBV2 to TRBJ2-7, with D hard to call. Germline V lookup: CDR1 SNHLY, CDR2 FYNNEI. V lost 2 bases and J 1 base, leaving 9 bases between the germline ends. The CDR3 is made up of 14 amino acids. CDR3 sequence: CASSENGFSYEQYF. The CDR3 DNA reads as TGTGCCAGCAGTGAAAACGGTTTTTCCTACGAGCAGTACTTC.

This sequence joins TRBV2 and TRBJ1-1, with D perhaps TRBD1 (5 bases). CDR3 size: 13 residues. The V and J ends lost 7 bases and 0 bases respectively, with 9 bases between them. Germline CDR1 is SNHLY and CDR2 is FYNNEI. The DNA for the CDR3 is TGTGCCAGCACTCAGGGATTGAACACTGAAGCTTTCTTT. Translated, it gives CASTQGLNTEAFF.

This chain connects TRBV10-2 to TRBJ1-5; D is unclear. V lost 7 bases and J 5 bases, leaving 9 bases between the germline ends. CDR3 size: 12 residues. In germline, CDR1 is WSHSY, CDR2 SAAADI. The CDR3 coding sequence is TGCGCCAGCAAGCACAGTGATCAGCCCCAGCATTTT. Translation gives CASKHSDQPQHF.

The CDR3 bases are TGTGCCAGCAGTTCCGGGACTATACTCCAAGAGACCCAGTACTTC. It is translated as CASSSGTILQETQYF. The chain is built from TRBV12-3 or TRBV12-4 and TRBJ2-5, with 7 positions matching TRBD2. The CDR3 extends over 15 amino acids. J gave up 1 base and V 4 bases, and 6 bases lay outside the gene matches.

This clonotype has only a few counts. The chain recombines TRBV20-1 with TRBJ1-1, with TRBD1 as a possible D gene (5 bases). CDR1 is DFQATT, CDR2 SNEGSKA, per germline (reference sequence). Trimming cost V 5 bases and J 0 bases, with 10 bases left between them. This CDR3 region has 13 residues. CDR3 bases: TGCAGTGCTGAGGGACGGCTGAACACTGAAGCTTTCTTT. Protein product: CSAEGRLNTEAFF.

This clonotype was found a few times. This chain uses TRBV6-5 with TRBJ1-2, with 7 nucleotides matching TRBD1. CDR3 length: 18 residues. CDR1 is MNHEY, CDR2 SVGAGI, per germline. After removal of 6 bases from V and 0 bases from J, the junction contained 16 bases not matched to a gene. CDR3 coding DNA: TGTGCCAGCAGCCCGAGGGGGCTAACAAGGAGAGCTAACTATGGCTACACCTTC. It is translated as CASSPRGLTRRANYGYTF.

Relative to its sample, this clonotype is medium-sized (0.01 to 0.1%). This chain uses TRBV19 with TRBJ1-2, with D possibly matching TRBD1 (5 bases). The CDR3 consists of 12 residues. V gave up 7 bases and J gave up 9 bases, with 15 bases separating them. Looked up from germline, CDR1 is LNHDA and CDR2 is SQIVND (reference sequence). The CDR3 DNA follows: TGTGCCAGTACCACCCCCGGGGCGAGCTACACCTTC. It translates to CASTTPGASYTF.

This clonotype has only a few counts. V and J are TRBV3-1 and TRBJ2-7; D is possibly TRBD2 (5 bases). The germline V gene has CDR1 LGHDT and CDR2 YNNKEL (reference sequence). V lost 2 bases and J lost 0, with 8 bases in between. This CDR3 has 14 amino acids. The CDR3 nucleotides are TGTGCCAGCAGCCAATCGCGGGTCTCCTACGAGCAGTACTTC. Translating it yields CASSQSRVSYEQYF.

The gene calls are TRBV18 and TRBJ2-5; D gene unclear. The CDR3 runs to 12 residues. Germline values: CDR1 KGHSH, CDR2 LQKENI. Trimming removed 3 bases from V and 7 bases from J, with 9 bases in between. CDR3 sequence reads: CASSPTPGTQYF. The CDR3 region has the DNA TGTGCCAGCTCACCGACCCCTGGGACCCAGTACTTC.